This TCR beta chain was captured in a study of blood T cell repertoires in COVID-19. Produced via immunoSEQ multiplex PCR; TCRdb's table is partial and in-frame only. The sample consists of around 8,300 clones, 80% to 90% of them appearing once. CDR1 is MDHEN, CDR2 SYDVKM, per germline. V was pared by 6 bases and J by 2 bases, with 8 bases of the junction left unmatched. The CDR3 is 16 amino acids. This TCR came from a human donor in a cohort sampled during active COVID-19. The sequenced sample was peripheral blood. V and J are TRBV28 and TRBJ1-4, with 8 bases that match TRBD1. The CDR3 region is CASSYDRGHTNEKLFF. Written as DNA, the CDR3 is TGTGCCAGCAGCTACGACAGGGGACATACTAATGAAAAACTGTTTTTT.